This section outlines one TCR beta chain sequence together with its context. What it binds is unknown. Germline is not matched at one junction end, which may reflect a read error. No cell sorting was done before RNA was extracted from the tissue. Distant lung tissue was collected more than 3 cm away from the tumor edge. CDR1 is KGHDR and CDR2 is SFDVKD in the germline V gene. This CDR3 contains 12 residues. The library came from three nested PCR rounds adapted from ARM-PCR protocols. TCRdb re-called the multiplex PCR reads with MiXCR, one entry per CDR3 protein. The sample gives 98,000 or so distinct CDR3 sequences, approximately 80% of which show up once; less than 40% is in the top ten. The data derive from a study of tumor and adjacent non-tumor tissue in lung cancer. The study's findings and limits: Tumor TCR diversity, when higher, was linked to shorter survival. Compared with tumor, normal lung showed significantly lower TCR diversity.

V and J are TRBV24-1 and TRBJ1-1; D call uncertain. The specimen sequenced was distant non-tumor lung tissue. This TCR was recovered from a man between 60 and 75 years old with small cell lung cancer. CDR3 protein: CVTSDGSTEVFF. For the CDR3, the DNA is TGTGTCACCAGTGACGGGAGTACTGAAGTTTTCTTT.